One sample yielded the 13 T cell receptor beta chains listed below, sequenced in a study of OX40 agonist ivuxolimab in advanced cancers. Clones were sequenced by immunoSEQ multiplex PCR, and TCRdb holds only the in-frame ones, with some missing. Here the sample spans some 100,000 clones, approximately 81% being singletons. The sample consisted of CD4+ or CD8+ T cells sorted from blood, taken in a trial of the OX40 agonist ivuxolimab. These receptors originate from an adult with an advanced solid tumor such as melanoma, head and neck, liver or kidney cancer.

This clone occurred once. The chain links TRBV27 to TRBJ1-5; weak D call: TRBD1 (6 bases). Germline loops: CDR1 MNHEY, CDR2 SMNVEV (reference sequence). CDR3 size: 14 residues. The V end was cut by 2 bases, the J end by 7 bases, with 12 bases between. The CDR3 spells CASSLEGVRQPQHF. The DNA of the CDR3 is TGTGCCAGCAGTTTAGAGGGGGTACGGCAGCCCCAGCATTTT.

The CDR3 protein is CASSIGRQGLTLNTEAFF. The DNA for the CDR3 is TGTGCCAGTAGTATTGGTCGGCAGGGCCTGACGCTGAACACTGAAGCTTTCTTT. V gene TRBV19 combines with J gene TRBJ1-1; tentatively, D is TRBD1 (5 bases). CDR3 length: 18 residues. Trimming left V 3 bases short and J 0 bases short, with 20 bases between. Germline CDR1 LNHDA, CDR2 SQIVND (reference sequence).

This chain connects TRBV4-3 to TRBJ1-1; D not certain. The V end lost 3 bases, the J end lost 1 base, and 9 bases lay between the germline ends. CDR1 and CDR2 from the germline V gene are LGHNA and YSLEER. The CDR3 spans 14 residues. The CDR3 reads CASSQIIGNTEAFF. The CDR3 bases are TGCGCCAGCAGCCAGATCATCGGGAACACTGAAGCTTTCTTT.

This clone was seen once. The rearrangement uses TRBV6-5 and TRBJ1-3; no clear D gene. CDR3 length equals 12 residues. Between the trimmed V and J ends, which lost 5 bases and 1 base, there was a span of 3 bases. Looked up from germline, CDR1 is MNHEY and CDR2 is SVGAGI. CDR3 nucleotides: TGTGCCAGCAGTGAATCTGGAAACACCATATATTTT. Amino acids: CASSESGNTIYF.

The chain couples TRBV6-1 to TRBJ2-7; D unclear. The CDR3 length is 11 residues. Trimming took 4 bases from V and 6 from J, leaving 7 bases between them. In germline, CDR1 is MNHNS, CDR2 SASEGT. The chain's CDR3 is CASSVGPEQYV. The CDR3 coding sequence is TGTGCCAGCAGTGTGGGCCCCGAGCAGTACGTC.

The chain recombines TRBV18 with TRBJ2-6, with TRBD1 as a possible D gene (6 bases). The V gene lost 6 bases and the J gene lost 0 bases, with 15 bases spanning the gap. There are 17 residues in the CDR3. Germline CDR1 and CDR2: KGHSH and LQKENI. The CDR3 sequence is CASSPGTPLSGANVLTF. The DNA of the CDR3 is TGTGCCAGCTCCCCCGGGACACCTCTCTCTGGGGCCAACGTCCTGACTTTC.

V gene TRBV6-1 combines with J gene TRBJ1-4, with D perhaps TRBD1 (5 bases). The ends were cut back, 5 bases at V and 3 bases at J, with 10 bases in the middle. The germline V gene encodes CDR1 MNHNS and CDR2 SASEGT. The CDR3 extends over 14 amino acids. The CDR3 nucleotides read TGTGCCAGCAGTCGCGGGACTCCTAATGAAAAACTGTTTTTT. This gives the protein CASSRGTPNEKLFF.

The gene calls are TRBV4-3 and TRBJ2-3; D unclear. Germline V lookup: CDR1 LGHNA, CDR2 YSLEER. Trimming took 0 bases from V and 0 from J, leaving 10 bases between them. The CDR3 length is 16 residues. The CDR3 nucleotides read TGCGCCAGCAGCCAAGATCGGGCCAGGAGCACAGATACGCAGTATTTT. As protein: CASSQDRARSTDTQYF.

V usage is TRBV4-3 and J usage is TRBJ1-1; perhaps TRBD1 as D (5 bases). The germline CDR1 and CDR2 sequences are LGHNA and YSLEER. The CDR3 totals 15 residues. The V end lost 2 bases, the J end lost 0 bases, and 10 bases lay between the germline ends. CDR3 region: CASSQQQGVNTEAFF. In DNA, the CDR3 is TGCGCCAGCAGCCAACAACAAGGGGTGAACACTGAAGCTTTCTTT.

The gene calls are TRBV11-2 and TRBJ1-6; D gene unclear. CDR3 length: 19 residues. V lost 2 bases, J lost 0 bases, and 17 bases lay in between. From germline, CDR1 is SGHAT and CDR2 FQNNGV. DNA of the CDR3: TGTGCCAGCAGCTTAACCGGGCCAAAGGGTAGCTCCTATAATTCACCCCTCCACTTT. Its protein is CASSLTGPKGSSYNSPLHF.

This clone was seen once. The chain is built from TRBV19 and TRBJ1-5; a possible D gene is TRBD1 (5 bases). The CDR3 is 13 amino acids. From germline, CDR1 is LNHDA and CDR2 SQIVND (reference sequence). Trimming pared 8 bases from V and 4 bases from J, leaving 12 bases between. DNA of the CDR3: TGTGCCAGTTCAAGGACACTGAATCAGCCCCAGCATTTT. Translating gives CASSRTLNQPQHF.

This clone was picked up one time. V gene TRBV13 combines with J gene TRBJ1-2; 8 bases are a match to TRBD1. The CDR3 is 12 amino acids. Germline V gene sequence: CDR1 PRHDT, CDR2 FYEKMQ (reference sequence). V was pared by 5 bases and J by 7 bases, with 3 bases of the junction left unmatched. The CDR3 sequence is CASSRTGSGYTF. The DNA of the CDR3 is TGTGCCAGCAGCCGGACAGGGTCTGGCTACACCTTC. The whole variable domain, remainder taken from reference TRBV13 and TRBJ1-2, is AAGVIQSPRHLIKEKRETATLKCYPIPRHDTVYWYQQGPGQDPQFLISFYEKMQSDKGSIPDRFSAQQFSDYHSELNMSSLELGDSALYFCASSRTGSGYTFGSGTRLTVV.

This chain links TRBV2 with TRBJ1-5, with unresolved D. Germline-derived CDR1 and CDR2 are SNHLY and FYNNEI. CDR3 length equals 14 residues. Trimming took 8 bases from V and 0 from J, leaving 11 bases between them. The CDR3 sequence: CASSPTVSNQPQHF. In nucleotides, the CDR3 is TGTGCCAGCTCCCCGACGGTTAGCAATCAGCCCCAGCATTTT.